Shown below are 24 T cell receptor beta chains from a single sample sequenced in a study of spatial heterogeneity in lung cancer. TCRdb recomputed calls from the 5' RACE reads with MiXCR, one row per CDR3 protein. The sample carries about 39,000 distinct CDR3 sequences, 3.1% recorded once. Time point indicated: sample taken at primary tumor resection. This specimen consisted of normal lung tissue next to the tumor, obtained at surgery. The receptors here all came from a male donor with early-stage non-small cell lung cancer.

This clonotype has a count of ten or more. The J gene is TRBJ1-1, the V gene TRBV12-3 or TRBV12-4, with TRBD1 as a possible D gene (6 bases). The CDR3 consists of 13 residues. Trimming left V 8 bases short and J 4 bases short, with 14 bases between. CDR3: CASCRGLGTEAFF. CDR3 nucleotide sequence: TGTGCCAGCTGTCGGGGGCTCGGCACTGAAGCTTTCTTT.

This clonotype was detected ten times or more. The V call is TRBV15, the J call TRBJ2-5; 7 bases are shared with TRBD1. The CDR3 contains 15 residues. V shed 2 bases and J 3 bases; nucleotides not matched to a gene: 6. Germline CDR1 LNHNV, CDR2 YYDKDF (reference sequence). CDR3 nucleotide sequence: TGTGCCACCAGCAGATTAGGACAGGTTGAAGAGACCCAGTACTTC. The encoded protein is CATSRLGQVEETQYF.

This clonotype came up many times. The chain employs TRBV5-1 and TRBJ2-7; no clear D gene. Trimming took off 2 bases at V and 2 bases at J, with 8 bases between the two ends. CDR1 SGHRS and CDR2 YFSETQ come from the germline V gene. The CDR3 loop spans 13 amino acids. CDR3: CASSLRQAYEQYF. CDR3 DNA: TGCGCCAGCAGCTTAAGACAAGCCTACGAGCAGTACTTC.

This chain uses TRBV20-1 with TRBJ1-2; no firm D call. From germline, CDR1 is DFQATT and CDR2 SNEGSKA (reference sequence). CDR3 length equals 13 residues. Trimming removed 2 bases from V and 0 bases from J, with 7 bases in between. The CDR3 region is CSARSTTNYGYTF. The CDR3 region has the DNA TGCAGTGCTAGATCTACTACTAACTATGGCTACACCTTC.

On this clonotype itself: A read error may explain this, as a much larger clone is one base away. The rearrangement links TRBV6-2 or TRBV6-3 to TRBJ1-5, with D hard to call. CDR3 length: 13 residues. Germline V lookup: CDR1 MNHEY, CDR2 SVGEGT. This CDR3 reads CTSSYNSLLAQHF. CDR3 nucleotide sequence: TGTACCAGCAGTTACAACAGTTTGTTGGCCCAGCATTTT.

This clonotype was seen ten or more times. V and J are TRBV28 and TRBJ1-5, with 8 bases matching TRBD1. The CDR3 has 16 residues. The germline V gene has CDR1 MDHEN and CDR2 SYDVKM. J lost 10 bases, V lost 5 bases, and 16 bases had no gene match. This CDR3 reads CASSPRGQGPGGPQHF. In nucleotides, the CDR3 is TGTGCCAGCAGTCCCCGAGGACAGGGCCCGGGAGGACCCCAGCATTTT.

This clonotype was detected ten times or more. V and J are TRBV6-1 and TRBJ2-2; D ambiguous. The V gene's germline CDR1 is MNHNS and CDR2 SASEGT. Trimming left V 4 bases short and J 3 bases short, with 3 bases between. The CDR3 is made up of 12 amino acids. The CDR3 region is CASSAYTGELFF. The CDR3 nucleotides read TGTGCCAGCAGTGCGTACACCGGGGAGCTGTTTTTT.

This clonotype appeared many times. As DNA, the CDR3 is TGCAGTGCCATCTCCCCTAGCGGCACAGATACGCAGTATTTT. It encodes CSAISPSGTDTQYF. This chain uses TRBV20-1 with TRBJ2-3, with a possible D match to TRBD2 (6 bases). With 6 bases removed from V and 1 base from J, the gap between germline ends came to 14 bases. CDR1 and CDR2 (germline): DFQATT, SNEGSKA (reference sequence). CDR3 length: 14 amino acids.

This clonotype was observed many times. The CDR3 loop is CASSPRTGGEAFF. CDR3 bases: TGTGCCAGCAGCCCCCGGACAGGAGGTGAAGCTTTCTTT. This sequence joins TRBV7-9 and TRBJ1-1, with 7 positions matching TRBD1. The CDR3 has 13 residues. Germline CDR1 SEHNR, CDR2 FQNEAQ (reference sequence). Trimming at V came to 5 bases and at J to 7 bases, leaving 7 bases not matched to a gene.

In its sample, this clonotype was seen many times. The gene calls are TRBV11-2 and TRBJ2-2, with D unresolved. V was shortened by 5 bases and J by 4 bases, with 11 bases between the two germline ends. The CDR3 extends over 14 amino acids. Per germline, CDR1 SGHAT and CDR2 FQNNGV. The CDR3 spells CASSPVLLTGELFF. The DNA for the CDR3 is TGTGCCAGCAGCCCGGTACTACTCACCGGGGAGCTGTTTTTT. Drawing the rest from reference TRBV11-2 and TRBJ2-2, the complete variable domain is EAGVAQSPRYKIIEKRQSVAFWCNPISGHATLYWYQQILGQGPKLLIQFQNNGVVDDSQLPKDRFSAERLKGVDSTLKIQPAKLEDSAVYLCASSPVLLTGELFFGEGSRLTVL.

This clonotype appeared many times. J is TRBJ1-6 and V is TRBV14; TRBD1 might be the D (5 bases). Germline V CDR1 and CDR2: SGHDN, FVKESK. V was cut by 4 bases and J by 7 bases, with 17 bases left in between. This CDR3 region has 16 residues. DNA for the CDR3: TGTGCCAGCAGCCGGGAGGGAGGTTGGGGGAATTCACCCCTCCACTTT. It encodes CASSREGGWGNSPLHF.

This clonotype showed up many times. The chain is built from TRBV19 and TRBJ2-3; the D is unclear. With 7 bases removed from V and 5 bases from J, the gap between germline ends came to 10 bases. Looked up from germline, CDR1 is LNHDA and CDR2 is SQIVND (reference sequence). The CDR3 is 12 residues long. The CDR3 loop reads CASTRPGDTQYF. CDR3 DNA: TGTGCCAGTACCCGACCCGGAGATACGCAGTATTTT. The whole variable domain, remainder taken from reference TRBV19 and TRBJ2-3, is DGGITQSPKYLFRKEGQNVTLSCEQNLNHDAMYWYRQDPGQGLRLIYYSQIVNDFQKGDIAEGYSVSREKKESFPLTVTSAQKNPTAFYLCASTRPGDTQYFGPGTRLTVL.

This clonotype came up many times. CDR3 DNA: TGCGCCAGCAGCCAAGAGGAGGTCCTAAACAATGAGCAGTTCTTC. Amino acids: CASSQEEVLNNEQFF. The genes are TRBV4-1 and TRBJ2-1, with D perhaps TRBD2 (5 bases). In germline, CDR1 is MGHRA, CDR2 YSYEKL. V dropped 0 bases and J dropped 5 bases, with 11 bases sitting between them. The CDR3 has 15 amino acids.

The sample holds many counts of this clonotype. The chain links TRBV10-2 to TRBJ2-3; 9 nucleotides align to TRBD2. Unmatched junction bases numbered 7, after V lost 4 bases and J lost 2 bases. Germline loops: CDR1 WSHSY, CDR2 SAAADI. This CDR3 region has 16 residues. The CDR3 region is CASSAPLAGTTDTQYF. DNA of the CDR3: TGCGCCAGCAGTGCACCACTAGCGGGCACCACAGATACGCAGTATTTT.

This clonotype was recorded a few times. The V gene is TRBV28, the J gene TRBJ2-1, with D perhaps matching TRBD2 (5 bases). The germline V and J ends were trimmed by 1 base and 1 base, with 8 bases remaining between them. Germline loops: CDR1 MDHEN, CDR2 SYDVKM. The length of the CDR3 is 15 residues. CDR3 residues: CASSLYGVSYNEQFF. In DNA form, the CDR3 reads TGTGCCAGCAGTTTATACGGGGTGTCCTACAATGAGCAGTTCTTC.

This clonotype was counted many times. The genes are TRBV6-2 or TRBV6-3 and TRBJ2-7; D ambiguous. Between the trimmed V and J ends, which lost 4 bases and 3 bases, there was a span of 4 bases. Germline CDR1 and CDR2: MNHEY and SVGEGT. The CDR3 spans 11 residues. CDR3: CASSFRYEQYF. The CDR3 DNA reads as TGTGCCAGCAGTTTCCGCTACGAGCAGTACTTC.

This clonotype was recorded at least ten times. The rearrangement uses TRBV20-1 and TRBJ2-2; 7 nucleotides line up with TRBD2. Trimming cost V 2 bases and J 2 bases; bases outside gene matches: 2. From germline, CDR1 is DFQATT and CDR2 SNEGSKA (reference sequence). The CDR3 contains 14 residues. DNA for the CDR3: TGCAGTGCTAGACGACTAGCCAACACCGGGGAGCTGTTTTTT. As protein: CSARRLANTGELFF.

This clonotype was detected many times. The chain carries TRBV4-1 and TRBJ1-2; D unclear. This CDR3 contains 15 residues. Per germline, CDR1 MGHRA and CDR2 YSYEKL. V was cut by 0 bases and J by 7 bases, with 15 bases left in between. The CDR3 region has the DNA TGCGCCAGCAGCCAAGATATCGGTACTGGACGTGGCTACACCTTC. Translating it yields CASSQDIGTGRGYTF.

This clonotype was recorded at least ten times. The rearrangement links TRBV7-2 to TRBJ1-2; a weak D match, TRBD1 (5 bases). Trimming stripped 5 bases from V and 10 bases from J, with 11 bases between. This CDR3 comprises 11 residues. Germline assignment: CDR1 SGHTA and CDR2 FQGNSA. The CDR3 protein is CASSLGGAYTF. DNA of the CDR3: TGTGCCAGCAGCCTTGGGGGTGCCTACACCTTC.

This clonotype was seen many times. The chain links TRBV29-1 to TRBJ1-2, with 8 positions matching TRBD1. Germline CDR1 SQVTM, CDR2 ANQGSEA. V shed 3 bases, J shed 7 bases, and the junction held 1 base outside the gene matches. The CDR3 runs to 11 residues. The CDR3 sequence: CSVDRGLGYTF. The CDR3 nucleotides read TGCAGCGTTGACAGGGGGCTTGGCTACACCTTC.

About this clonotype itself: A much larger clone is a single base away; this may be a read error. The chain carries TRBV27 and TRBJ1-1; 8 bases align to TRBD1. Germline CDR1 reads MNHEY; CDR2 reads SMNVEV (reference sequence). The CDR3 covers 14 residues. The DNA for the CDR3 is TGTGCCAGCGGTTTACGCCAGGGGGCGGATGAGGCTTTCTTT. The encoded protein is CASGLRQGADEAFF.

In this sample, this clonotype turned up many times. The chain combines TRBV4-3 with TRBJ2-6; no clear D. Trimming stripped 1 base from V and 3 bases from J, with 10 bases between. The CDR3 sequence is 16 residues long. Germline CDR1 reads LGHNA; CDR2 reads YSLEER. The CDR3 DNA follows: TGCGCCAGCAGCCAAGTAGCAACAGTTGGGGCCAACGTCCTGACTTTC. Protein: CASSQVATVGANVLTF.

The table lists this clonotype with many counts. V and J are TRBV5-1 and TRBJ2-7, with D perhaps being TRBD1 or TRBD2 (5 bases each). V lost 6 bases to trimming and J lost 2 bases, with 12 bases between them. CDR1 and CDR2 (germline): SGHRS, YFSETQ. The CDR3 is made up of 13 amino acids. CDR3 sequence: CASKSTGPYEQYF. The CDR3 DNA reads TGCGCCAGCAAGTCGACGGGACCCTACGAGCAGTACTTC.

This clonotype was detected a few times. The rearrangement joins TRBV4-3 to TRBJ2-3; a possible D gene is TRBD2 (5 bases). In germline, CDR1 is LGHNA, CDR2 YSLEER. The CDR3 has 16 amino acids. The V gene lost 1 base and the J gene lost 3 bases, with 14 bases spanning the gap. CDR3 loop: CASSQVHFGSTDTQYF. CDR3 in DNA: TGCGCCAGCAGCCAAGTTCATTTTGGGAGTACAGATACGCAGTATTTT.